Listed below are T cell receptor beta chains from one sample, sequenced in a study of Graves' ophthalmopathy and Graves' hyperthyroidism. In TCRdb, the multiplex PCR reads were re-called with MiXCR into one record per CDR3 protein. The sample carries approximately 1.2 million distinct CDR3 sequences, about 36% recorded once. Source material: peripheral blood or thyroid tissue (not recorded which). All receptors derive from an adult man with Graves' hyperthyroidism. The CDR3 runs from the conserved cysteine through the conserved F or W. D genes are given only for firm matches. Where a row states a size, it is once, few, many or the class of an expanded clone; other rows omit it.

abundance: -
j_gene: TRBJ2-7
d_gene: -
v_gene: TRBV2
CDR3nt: TGTGCCAGCAGGGCCGCGGGACACTCTTACGAGCAGTACTTC
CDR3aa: CASRAAGHSYEQYF

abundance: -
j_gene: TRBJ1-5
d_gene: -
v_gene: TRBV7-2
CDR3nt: TGTGCCAGCAGGGAGGGGCTCGGTCAGCCCCAGCATTTT
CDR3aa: CASREGLGQPQHF

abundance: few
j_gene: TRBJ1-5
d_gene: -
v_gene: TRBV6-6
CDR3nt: TGTGCCAGCAGTTCCCGGATAGCTAGGACCGGTAGCAATCAGCCCCAGCATTTT
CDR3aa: CASSSRIARTGSNQPQHF

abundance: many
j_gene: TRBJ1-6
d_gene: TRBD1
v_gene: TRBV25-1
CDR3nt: TGTGCCAGCACCGGGACAGGCCCCTATAATTCACCCCTCCACTTT
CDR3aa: CASTGTGPYNSPLHF

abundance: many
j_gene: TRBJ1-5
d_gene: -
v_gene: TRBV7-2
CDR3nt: TGTGCCAGCACAGACGTGGGGGGGGTGCATCAGCCCCAGCATTTT
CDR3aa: CASTDVGGVHQPQHF

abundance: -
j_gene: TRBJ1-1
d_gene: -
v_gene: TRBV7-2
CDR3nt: TGTGCCACCTTATCCGCACGTCCGGGGACTGAAGCTTTCTTT
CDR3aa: CATLSARPGTEAFF

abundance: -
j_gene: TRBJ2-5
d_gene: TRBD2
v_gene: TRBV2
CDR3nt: TGTGCCAGCGGGGGACTACATCAAGAGACCCAGTACTTC
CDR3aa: CASGGLHQETQYF

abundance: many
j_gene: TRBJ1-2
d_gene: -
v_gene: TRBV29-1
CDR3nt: TGCAGCGTTCCAGACAGCCCCTATGGCTACACCTTC
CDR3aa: CSVPDSPYGYTF

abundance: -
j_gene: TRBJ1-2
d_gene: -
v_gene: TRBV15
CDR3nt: TGTGCCACCAGCGGACGGGATTTCGAGGGAGACTATGGCTACACCTTC
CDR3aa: CATSGRDFEGDYGYTF

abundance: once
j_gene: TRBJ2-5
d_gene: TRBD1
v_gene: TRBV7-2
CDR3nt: TGTGCCAGCAGCCCCTCGAGGGGGCGGCAAGAGACCCAGTACTTC
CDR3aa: CASSPSRGRQETQYF

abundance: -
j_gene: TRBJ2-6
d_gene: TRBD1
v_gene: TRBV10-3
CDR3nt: TGTGCCATCGGTCCCGGGACAGAGGACTCTGGGGCCAACGTCCTGACTTTC
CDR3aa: CAIGPGTEDSGANVLTF

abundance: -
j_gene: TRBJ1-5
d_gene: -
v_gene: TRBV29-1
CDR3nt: TGCAGCGTTGAAGATCCAGCGGGCCGGGGGGGTCAGCCCCAGCATTTT
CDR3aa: CSVEDPAGRGGQPQHF

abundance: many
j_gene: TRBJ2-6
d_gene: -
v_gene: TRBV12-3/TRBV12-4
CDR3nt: TGTGCCAGCAGCCCGCGGGGTAACTCTGGGGCCAACGTCCTGACTTTC
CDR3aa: CASSPRGNSGANVLTF

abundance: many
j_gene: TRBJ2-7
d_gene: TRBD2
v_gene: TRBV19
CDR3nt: TGTGCCAGTAGTATGACATTCGGGGCTAGCGGAGCCTACGAGCAGTACTTC
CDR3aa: CASSMTFGASGAYEQYF

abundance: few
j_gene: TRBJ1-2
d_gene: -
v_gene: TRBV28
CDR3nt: TGTGCCAGCAGTTTCGTTACTGGGCTCTCTAACTATGGCTACACCTTC
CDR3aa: CASSFVTGLSNYGYTF

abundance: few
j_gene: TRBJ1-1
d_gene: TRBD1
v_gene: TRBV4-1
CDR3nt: TGCGCCAGCAGCCTGTGGGACAGGGGTGGCCTGACTGAAGCTTTCTTT
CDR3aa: CASSLWDRGGLTEAFF

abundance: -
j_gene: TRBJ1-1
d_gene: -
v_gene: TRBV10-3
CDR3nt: TGTGCCATCAGTGAGTTCGTTGAGGACCCTTTCTTT
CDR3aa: CAISEFVEDPFF

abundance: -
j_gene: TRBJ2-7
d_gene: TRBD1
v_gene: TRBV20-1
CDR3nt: TGCAGTGCTAGTTGGGGGACAGTCACCGACGAGCAGTACTTC
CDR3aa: CSASWGTVTDEQYF

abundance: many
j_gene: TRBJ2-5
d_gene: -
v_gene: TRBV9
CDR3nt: TGTGCCAGCAGCGTCCCCGGGGGACAAGAGACCCAGTACTTC
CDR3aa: CASSVPGGQETQYF

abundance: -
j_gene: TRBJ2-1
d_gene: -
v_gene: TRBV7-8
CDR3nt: TGTGCCAGCAGTTACGGGACCAATGAGCAGTTCTTC
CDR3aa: CASSYGTNEQFF

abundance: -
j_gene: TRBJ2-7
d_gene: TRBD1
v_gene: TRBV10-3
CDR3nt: TGTGCCAGCAGAGAAATTACAGGGGCCGAGCAGTACTTC
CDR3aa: CASREITGAEQYF

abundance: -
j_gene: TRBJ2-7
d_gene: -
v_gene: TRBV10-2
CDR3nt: TGCGCCATCAGTCAACAACGCCCCGTTTTACCCTCCTTGTACTACGAGCAGTACTTC
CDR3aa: CAISQQRPVLPSLYYEQYF

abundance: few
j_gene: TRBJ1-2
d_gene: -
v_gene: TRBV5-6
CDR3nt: TGTGCCAGCACCTTCAGTCTCCCAGGGAATGGCTACACCTTC
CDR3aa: CASTFSLPGNGYTF

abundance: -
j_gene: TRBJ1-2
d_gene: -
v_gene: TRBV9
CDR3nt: TGTGCCAGCGGCTCAGGAGGACAGATTAACTATGGCTACACCTTC
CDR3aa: CASGSGGQINYGYTF

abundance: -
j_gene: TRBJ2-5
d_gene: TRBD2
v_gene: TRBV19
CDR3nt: TGTGCCAGTAGTATAGCGGGGGGGCGGGGGGAGACCCAGTACTTC
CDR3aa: CASSIAGGRGETQYF

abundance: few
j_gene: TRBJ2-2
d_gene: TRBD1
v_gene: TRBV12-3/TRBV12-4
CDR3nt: TGTGCCAGCGGGGACAGGACCTCCGGGGAGCTGTTTTTT
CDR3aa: CASGDRTSGELFF

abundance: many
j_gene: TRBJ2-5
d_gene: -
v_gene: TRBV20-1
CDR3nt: TGCAGTGCTCTAAAGACAGACACCATGGCGGAGACCCAGTACTTC
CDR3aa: CSALKTDTMAETQYF

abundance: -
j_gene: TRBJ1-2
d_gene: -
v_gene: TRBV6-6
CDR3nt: TGTGCCAGCAGCCCCTCAGCTAACTATGGCTACACCTTC
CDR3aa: CASSPSANYGYTF

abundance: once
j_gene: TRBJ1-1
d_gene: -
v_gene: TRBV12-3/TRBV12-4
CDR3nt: TGTGCCAGCAGCTTGCCATCGGGACGAAACTTAGAAGCTTTCTTT
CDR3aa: CASSLPSGRNLEAFF

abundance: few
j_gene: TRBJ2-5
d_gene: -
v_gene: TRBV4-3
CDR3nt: TGCGCCAGCAGCCAAGATACGGGAACTTGGCAGGAACGCCAAGAGACCCAGTACTTC
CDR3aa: CASSQDTGTWQERQETQYF

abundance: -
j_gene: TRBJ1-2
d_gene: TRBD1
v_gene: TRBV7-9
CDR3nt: TGTGCCAGCAGCTTAACCGGACAGGGGTCCAATTCTTATGGCTACACCTTC
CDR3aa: CASSLTGQGSNSYGYTF

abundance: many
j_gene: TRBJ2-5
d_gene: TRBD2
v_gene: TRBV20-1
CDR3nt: TGCAGTGCTAGAGGGGGAGCGGGGGTACAAGAGACCCAGTACTTC
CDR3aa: CSARGGAGVQETQYF

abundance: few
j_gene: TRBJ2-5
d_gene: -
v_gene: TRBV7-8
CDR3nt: TGTGCCAGCACCCTTCGACAGGGAGGGACCCAGTACTTC
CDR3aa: CASTLRQGGTQYF

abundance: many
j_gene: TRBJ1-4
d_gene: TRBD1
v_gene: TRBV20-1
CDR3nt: TGCAGTGCTAGAGTTGGGACAGGGAATGAAAAACTGTTTTTT
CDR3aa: CSARVGTGNEKLFF

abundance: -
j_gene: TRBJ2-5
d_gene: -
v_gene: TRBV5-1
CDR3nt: TGCGCCAGCAGCTACTACGCCCAGGGTTTGACCCAAGAGACCCAGTACTTC
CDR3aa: CASSYYAQGLTQETQYF

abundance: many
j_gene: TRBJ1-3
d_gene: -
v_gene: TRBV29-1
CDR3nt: TGCAGCGTTGAAAAACGCTCTGGAAACACCATATATTTT
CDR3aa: CSVEKRSGNTIYF

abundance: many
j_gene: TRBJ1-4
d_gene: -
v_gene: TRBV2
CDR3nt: TGTGCCAGCAGTGAAACGTCGGTAGCATTAAATGAAAAACTGTTTTTT
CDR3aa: CASSETSVALNEKLFF

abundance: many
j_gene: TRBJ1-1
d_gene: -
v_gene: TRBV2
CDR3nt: TGTGCCAGCCTCCTGCAACTGGCGAACACTGAAGCTTTCTTT
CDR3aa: CASLLQLANTEAFF

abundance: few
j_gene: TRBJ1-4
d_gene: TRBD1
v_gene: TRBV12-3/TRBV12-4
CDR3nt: TGTGCCAGCAGTTTAGGACAGGGATCTAATGAAAAACTGTTTTTT
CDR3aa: CASSLGQGSNEKLFF

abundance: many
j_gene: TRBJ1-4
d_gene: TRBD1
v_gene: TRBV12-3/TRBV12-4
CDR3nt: TGTGCCAGCAGGCAGGGGGCGGCTAATGAAAAACTGTTTTTT
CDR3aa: CASRQGAANEKLFF

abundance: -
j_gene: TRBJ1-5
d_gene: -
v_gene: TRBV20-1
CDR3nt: TGCAGTGCGTGGGTTTTAGATCAGCCCCAGCATTTT
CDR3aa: CSAWVLDQPQHF

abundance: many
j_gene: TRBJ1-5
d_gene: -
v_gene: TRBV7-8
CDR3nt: TGTGCCAGCAGCTTGGGACTGAGTAAGGGCTTTCATTTT
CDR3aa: CASSLGLSKGFHF

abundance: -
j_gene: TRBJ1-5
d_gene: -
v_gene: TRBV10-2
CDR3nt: TGCGCCAGCAGCACGGACGGGGATCAGCCCCAGCATTTT
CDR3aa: CASSTDGDQPQHF

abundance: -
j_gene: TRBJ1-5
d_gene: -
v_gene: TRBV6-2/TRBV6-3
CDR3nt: TGTGCCAGCAGTGACGACATAAACAATCAGCCCCAGCATTTT
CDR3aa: CASSDDINNQPQHF

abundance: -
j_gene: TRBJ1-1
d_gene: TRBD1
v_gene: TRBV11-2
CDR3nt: TGTGCCAGCAGCCTCTTGGCAGGGGGGGCTTTCTTT
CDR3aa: CASSLLAGGAFF

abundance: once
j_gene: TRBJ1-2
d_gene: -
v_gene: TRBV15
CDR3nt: TGTGCCACCAGGCAGGAGGGGGGGTCCTATGGCTACACCTTC
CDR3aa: CATRQEGGSYGYTF

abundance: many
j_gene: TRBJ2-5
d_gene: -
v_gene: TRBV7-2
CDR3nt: TGTGCCAGCAGCTTAGAGGAGGGGGCCCAAGAGACCCAGTACTTC
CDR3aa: CASSLEEGAQETQYF

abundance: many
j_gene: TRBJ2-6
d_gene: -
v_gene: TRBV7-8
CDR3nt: TGTGCCAGCAGTTTAGCGCAAGGGGCTGGGGCCAACGTCCTGACTTTC
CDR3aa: CASSLAQGAGANVLTF

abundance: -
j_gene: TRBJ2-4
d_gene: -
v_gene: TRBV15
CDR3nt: TGTGCCACCAGCAGAGATAAGTGGGGTTCCAAAAACATTCAGTACTTC
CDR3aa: CATSRDKWGSKNIQYF

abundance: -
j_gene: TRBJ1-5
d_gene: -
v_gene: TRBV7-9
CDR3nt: TGTGCCAGCAGCACATGGAACCAGCCCCAACATTTT
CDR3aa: CASSTWNQPQHF

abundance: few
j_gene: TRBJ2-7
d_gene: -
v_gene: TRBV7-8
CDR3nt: TGTGCCAGCAGGTTCCAGGGTCTGGACGAGCAGTACTTC
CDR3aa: CASRFQGLDEQYF

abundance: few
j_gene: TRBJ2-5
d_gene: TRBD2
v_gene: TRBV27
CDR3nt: TGTGCCAGTGGACTAGCGGGAGAAAGGCAAGAGACCCAGTACTTC
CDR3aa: CASGLAGERQETQYF

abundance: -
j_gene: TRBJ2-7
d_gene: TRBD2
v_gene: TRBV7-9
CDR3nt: TGTGCCAGCAGAGGTAGCGGGAGGGTTAGCGAGCAGTACTTC
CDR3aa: CASRGSGRVSEQYF

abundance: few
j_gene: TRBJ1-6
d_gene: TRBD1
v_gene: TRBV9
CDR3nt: TGTGCCAGCAGCCTGGACAGGGGTCCGATCTATAATTCACCCCTCCACTTT
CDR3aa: CASSLDRGPIYNSPLHF

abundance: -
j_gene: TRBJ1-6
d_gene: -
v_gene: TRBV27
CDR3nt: TGTGCCAGCAGTTTACAGGATTATAATTCACCCCTCCACTTT
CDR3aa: CASSLQDYNSPLHF